This TCR beta chain originates from a study of blood T cell repertoires in COVID-19. Whole-study context: Acute and convalescent COVID-19 samples came from the United States, Italy and Spain. Sources were T cells, B-cell-depleted T cells, or PBMCs; the material itself was cDNA or gDNA.

This CDR3 is 14 amino acids long. Trimming left V 0 bases short and J 9 bases short, with 10 bases between. Germline values: CDR1 SGHRS, CDR2 YFSETQ. Per the original methods: Reference gene primer amplification yielded estimated nucleated cell counts. Method: immunoSEQ multiplex PCR; TCRdb's copy keeps in-frame clones and lacks some. That table gives V, J and clone size, and the DNA gave D and trimming. Among around 80,000 clones, more than 65% were seen once, and the ten largest hold approximately 12%. The sequenced material came from peripheral blood. The gene calls are TRBV5-1 and TRBJ1-6; no reliable D call. The sequence came from a man aged 80 or over with acute or convalescent COVID-19. In nucleotides, the CDR3 is TGCGCCAGCAGCTTGGTCCAAAGAGGTTCACCCCTCCACTTT. Translated, it gives CASSLVQRGSPLHF.